This T cell receptor (beta chain) was sequenced for a study of blood T cell repertoires in COVID-19. Study as a whole: The United States, Italy and Spain supplied acute and convalescent COVID-19 samples. The analysed material was cDNA or gDNA that came from T cells, B-cell-depleted T cells, or PBMCs.

Germline lookup yields CDR1 MGHRA and CDR2 YSYEKL. The CDR3 covers 17 residues. J lost 2 bases, V lost 4 bases, and 9 bases had no gene match. Study processing details: Amplification of reference gene primers provided the estimated nucleated cell counts. The repertoire was sequenced with immunoSEQ multiplex PCR; TCRdb's copy has only in-frame clones and lacks some. V, J and clone size are those of that table, while D and trimming were read from the DNA. Of 210,000 or so clones in the sample, roughly 78% were seen once. This TCR came from a woman in her thirties or forties with acute or convalescent COVID-19. This chain joins TRBV4-1 and TRBJ1-1, with 11 bases fitting TRBD1. The sample consisted of peripheral blood. The CDR3 spells CASSPSGTGGFNTEAFF. Here the CDR3 DNA reads TGCGCCAGCAGCCCATCCGGGACAGGGGGGTTCAACACTGAAGCTTTCTTT.